A single sample is the source of the 17 T cell receptor beta chains below, sequenced in a study of shared clonotypes between healthy human individuals. Some clones are missing from TCRdb's copy, which holds only in-frame ones; the method was immunoSEQ multiplex PCR. Among approximately 460,000 clones listed, approximately 80% were seen once. Sequences were obtained from PBMCs. The receptors were sampled from a woman aged 40 to 55 in good health. Some clones in this sample may be carry-over from other donors' samples.

With respect to this clone: A read error may be the cause here, since a much bigger clone is one base away. The rearrangement uses TRBV28 and TRBJ2-7; the D call may be TRBD1 or TRBD2 (5 bases each). The germline V gene encodes CDR1 MDHEN and CDR2 SYDVKM. The CDR3 runs 15 residues. V lost 5 bases and J lost 1, with 15 bases in between. Here the CDR3 DNA reads TGTGCCAGCAGTAAACCCGGGGCAGGTTCCTACGAGCAGTACTTC. Protein product: CASSKPGAGSYEQYF.

The chain employs TRBV28 and TRBJ2-7, with D perhaps TRBD2 (6 bases). V was clipped by 7 bases and J by 4 bases, with 11 bases between them. The length of the CDR3 is 12 residues. CDR1 is MDHEN and CDR2 is SYDVKM in the germline V gene. CDR3 bases: TGTGCCAGCAAGCAGGGAGGATACGAGCAGTACTTC. Residues: CASKQGGYEQYF.

The chain links TRBV18 to TRBJ2-2, with 11 bases matching TRBD1. CDR3 length equals 17 residues. Trimming removed 2 bases from V and 3 bases from J; junction bases left unmatched: 5. Germline values: CDR1 KGHSH, CDR2 LQKENI. In nucleotides, the CDR3 is TGTGCCAGCTCACCAGTCGGACAGGGGGCTGACACCGGGGAGCTGTTTTTT. Translated, it gives CASSPVGQGADTGELFF. Based on the CDR3 plus reference TRBV18 and TRBJ2-2, the full variable domain is NAGVMQNPRHLVRRRGQEARLRCSPMKGHSHVYWYRQLPEEGLKFMVYLQKENIIDESGMPKERFSAEFPKEGPSILRIQQVVRGDSAAYFCASSPVGQGADTGELFFGEGSRLTVL.

This rearrangement joins TRBV9 to TRBJ2-7, with 8 bases matching TRBD2. CDR3 length: 15 residues. In germline, CDR1 is SGDLS, CDR2 YYNGEE. V dropped 4 bases and J dropped 2; count of bases not matched to a gene: 8. CDR3 in amino acids: CASSPAGGSTYEQYF. The CDR3 region has the DNA TGTGCCAGCAGCCCCGCGGGAGGCTCTACCTACGAGCAGTACTTC.

The rearrangement uses TRBV30 and TRBJ2-3; TRBD2 agrees at 13 bases. V lost 5 bases, J lost 5 bases, and 1 base stayed unmatched. This CDR3 is 13 amino acids long. Germline CDR1 and CDR2: GTSNPN and SVGIG (reference sequence). The CDR3 sequence: CAWGTSGVDTQYF. In DNA, the CDR3 is TGTGCCTGGGGGACTAGCGGGGTAGATACGCAGTATTTT.

Comment on this clone: Other DNA sequences from this sample encode an identical CDR3 as well. The rearrangement joins TRBV30 to TRBJ2-5, with TRBD2 as a possible D gene (6 bases). This CDR3 has 13 residues. Germline CDR1 and CDR2: GTSNPN and SVGIG (reference sequence). Between the trimmed V and J ends, which lost 2 bases and 1 base, there was a span of 8 bases. The CDR3 DNA is TGTGCCTGGAGTTCGGGAGTCCAAGAGACCCAGTACTTC. It encodes CAWSSGVQETQYF.

The gene calls are TRBV5-6 and TRBJ1-2, with unresolved D. The CDR3 sequence is 13 residues long. V shed 0 bases and J shed 7 bases, with 10 bases lying between them. Germline CDR1 and CDR2: SGHDT and YYEEEE. The CDR3 protein is CASSLGLTTGYTF. The CDR3 DNA follows: TGTGCCAGCAGCTTGGGTCTAACTACTGGCTACACCTTC. Supplemented by reference TRBV5-6 and TRBJ1-2, the full variable domain reads DAGVTQSPTHLIKTRGQQVTLRCSPKSGHDTVSWYQQALGQGPQFIFQYYEEEERQRGNFPDRFSGHQFPNYSSELNVNALLLGDSALYLCASSLGLTTGYTFGSGTRLTVV.

The rearrangement links TRBV7-3 to TRBJ2-2; D might be TRBD1 (5 bases). V gave up 2 bases and J gave up 3 bases, with 10 bases separating them. CDR1 SGHTA and CDR2 FQGTGA come from the germline V gene. The CDR3 contains 15 residues. CDR3: CASSLSAGYTGELFF. CDR3 bases: TGTGCCAGCAGCTTATCCGCAGGGTACACCGGGGAGCTGTTTTTT.

The chain recombines TRBV5-1 with TRBJ1-1, with D hard to call. This CDR3 region has 15 residues. V lost 0 bases to trimming and J lost 1 base, with 10 bases between them. In germline, CDR1 is SGHRS, CDR2 YFSETQ. CDR3 residues: CASSLDPGSNTEAFF. As DNA, the CDR3 is TGCGCCAGCAGCTTGGATCCGGGTTCGAACACTGAAGCTTTCTTT.

This clone was found many times. The chain employs TRBV30 and TRBJ1-2, with D perhaps TRBD1 (5 bases). There are 11 residues in the CDR3. Germline V gives CDR1 GTSNPN, CDR2 SVGIG (reference sequence). Trimming shortened V by 5 bases and J by 2 bases, and 6 bases separated the two germline ends. CDR3 residues: CAWWGNYGYTF. Here the CDR3 DNA reads TGTGCCTGGTGGGGGAACTATGGCTACACCTTC.

This clone was found many times. The sample carries other DNA sequences with the same CDR3. CDR3 sequence: CASSDSGGSGANVLTF. CDR3 nucleotide sequence: TGTGCCAGCAGTGACTCAGGGGGCTCTGGGGCCAACGTCCTGACTTTC. The chain links TRBV6-4 to TRBJ2-6; tentative D call: TRBD1 (6 bases). Germline V CDR1 and CDR2: MRHNA, SNTAGT. This CDR3 spans 16 amino acids. The ends were cut back, 0 bases at V and 0 bases at J, with 6 bases in the middle.

This clone was counted at least ten times. This chain uses TRBV18 with TRBJ1-2, with 7 positions matching TRBD1. Trimming at V came to 4 bases and at J to 6 bases, leaving 2 bases not matched to a gene. This CDR3 contains 12 residues. Germline V lookup: CDR1 KGHSH, CDR2 LQKENI. The DNA of the CDR3 is TGTGCCAGCTCACGAGACAGGGATGGCTACACCTTC. It codes for CASSRDRDGYTF.

The rearrangement joins TRBV4-1 to TRBJ2-4, with TRBD1 identical over 9 bases. Per germline, CDR1 MGHRA and CDR2 YSYEKL. The CDR3 spans 18 residues. Losses at the gene ends were 0 bases for V and 4 bases for J; bases not matched to a gene: 10. Here the CDR3 DNA reads TGCGCCAGCAGCCAAGATCGTGGACAGGGGAAGGGGAAAAACATTCAGTACTTC. Amino acids: CASSQDRGQGKGKNIQYF.

This sequence joins TRBV10-1 and TRBJ2-7, with D unresolved. The V gene lost 4 bases and the J gene lost 0 bases, with 10 bases spanning the gap. The CDR3 runs 14 residues. The germline gives CDR1 WNHNN, CDR2 SYGVQD (reference sequence). The CDR3 region is CASSAGGTSYEQYF. CDR3 coding DNA: TGCGCCAGCAGTGCCGGTGGCACCTCCTACGAGCAGTACTTC.

This clone came up a few times. The J gene is TRBJ1-1, the V gene TRBV5-1, with no clear D. CDR3 length: 14 residues. V lost 0 bases to trimming and J lost 1 base, with 7 bases between them. Germline V gene data show CDR1 as SGHRS and CDR2 as YFSETQ. Written as DNA, the CDR3 is TGCGCCAGCAGCTTGGCAGCGGAGAACACTGAAGCTTTCTTT. It is translated as CASSLAAENTEAFF.

This chain uses TRBV19 with TRBJ1-5; D uncertain. The CDR3 has 14 residues. Per germline, CDR1 LNHDA and CDR2 SQIVND (reference sequence). Trimming pared 7 bases from V and 7 bases from J, leaving 17 bases between. In DNA, the CDR3 is TGTGCCAGTACCTCTGGAGGGTGGCGGCAGCCCCAGCATTTT. This sequence encodes CASTSGGWRQPQHF.

V gene TRBV30 combines with J gene TRBJ2-2, with D perhaps TRBD2 (5 bases). The V gene lost 8 bases and the J gene lost 7 bases, with 20 bases spanning the gap. Germline-derived CDR1 and CDR2 are GTSNPN and SVGIG (reference sequence). The CDR3 spans 14 residues. CDR3 coding DNA: TGTGCCCGGGGTCGGGTAGGGTTGTACGGGGAGCTGTTTTTT. It encodes CARGRVGLYGELFF.